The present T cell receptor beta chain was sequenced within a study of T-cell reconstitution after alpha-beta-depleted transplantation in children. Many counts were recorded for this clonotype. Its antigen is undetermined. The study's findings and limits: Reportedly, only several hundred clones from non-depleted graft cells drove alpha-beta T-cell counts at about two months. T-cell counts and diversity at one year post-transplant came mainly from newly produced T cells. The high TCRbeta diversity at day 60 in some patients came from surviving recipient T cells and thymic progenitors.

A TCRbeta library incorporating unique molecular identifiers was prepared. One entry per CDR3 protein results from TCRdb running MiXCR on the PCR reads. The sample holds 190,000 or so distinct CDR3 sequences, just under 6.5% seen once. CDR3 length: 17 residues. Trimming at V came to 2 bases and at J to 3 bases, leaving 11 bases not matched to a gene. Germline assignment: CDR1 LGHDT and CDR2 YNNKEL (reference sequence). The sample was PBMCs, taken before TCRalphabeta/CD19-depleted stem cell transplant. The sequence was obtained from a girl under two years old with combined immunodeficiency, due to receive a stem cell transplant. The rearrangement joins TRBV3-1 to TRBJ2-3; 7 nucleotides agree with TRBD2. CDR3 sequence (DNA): TGTGCCAGCAGCCAAAACATCCGGGACTACCTTACAGATACGCAGTATTTT. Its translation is CASSQNIRDYLTDTQYF.